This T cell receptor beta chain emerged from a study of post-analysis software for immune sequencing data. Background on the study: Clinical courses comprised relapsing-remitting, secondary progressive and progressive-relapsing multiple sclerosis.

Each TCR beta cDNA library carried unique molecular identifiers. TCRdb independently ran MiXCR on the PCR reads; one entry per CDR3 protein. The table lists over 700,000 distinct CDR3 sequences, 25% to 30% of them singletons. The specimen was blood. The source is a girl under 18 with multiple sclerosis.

The CDR3 DNA is TGTGCCAGCAGTTACTCCGGGACCACTTACGAGCAGTACTTC. This sequence encodes CASSYSGTTYEQYF. The chain carries TRBV6-5 and TRBJ2-7; D could derive from TRBD1 or TRBD2 (5 bases each). V was trimmed by 0 bases and J by 4 bases, leaving 10 bases between them. The germline gives CDR1 MNHEY, CDR2 SVGAGI. The CDR3 length is 14 residues.